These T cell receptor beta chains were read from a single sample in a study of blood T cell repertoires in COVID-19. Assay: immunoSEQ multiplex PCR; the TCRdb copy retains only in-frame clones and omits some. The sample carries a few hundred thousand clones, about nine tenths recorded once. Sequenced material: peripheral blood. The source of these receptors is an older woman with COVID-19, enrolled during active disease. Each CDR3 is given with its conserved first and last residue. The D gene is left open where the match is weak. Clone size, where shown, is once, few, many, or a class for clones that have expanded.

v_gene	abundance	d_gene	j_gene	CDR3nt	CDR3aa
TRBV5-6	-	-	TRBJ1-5	TGTGCCAGCAGCTGGGGGGGATATAGCAATCAGCCCCAGCATTTT	CASSWGGYSNQPQHF
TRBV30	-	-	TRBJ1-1	TGTGCCTGGACCTTTGGGAGAGGGACTGAAGCTTTCTTT	CAWTFGRGTEAFF
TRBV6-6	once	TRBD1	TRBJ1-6	TGTGCCAGCAGTCGACCAATACAGGGGGTTAATTCACCCCTCCACTTT	CASSRPIQGVNSPLHF
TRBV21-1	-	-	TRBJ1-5	TGTGCCAGCAGCAAGTGGCAGTTCAGCAATCAGCCCCAGCATTTT	CASSKWQFSNQPQHF
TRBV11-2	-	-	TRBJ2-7	TGTGCCAGCAGCTTAGATCGGGGTCCTAACGAGCAGTACTTC	CASSLDRGPNEQYF
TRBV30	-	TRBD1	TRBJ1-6	TGTGCCTGGAATAGGGACAGGGTGGTTGTAGATTCACCCCTCCACTTT	CAWNRDRVVVDSPLHF
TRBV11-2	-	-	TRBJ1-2	TGTGCCAGCAGCTTAGGCAACAGGGACTATGGCTACACCTTC	CASSLGNRDYGYTF
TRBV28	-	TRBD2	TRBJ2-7	TGTGCCAGCAGTTTTAGTAGCGGGGGCGAGCAGTACTTC	CASSFSSGGEQYF
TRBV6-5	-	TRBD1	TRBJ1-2	TGTGCCAGCAGCCAAACCGGGACAGGGTCCTATGGCTACACCTTC	CASSQTGTGSYGYTF
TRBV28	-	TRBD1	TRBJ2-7	TGTGCCAGCAGTTTTATTAACAGGGGGAAGAAGTTGTACTTC	CASSFINRGKKLYF
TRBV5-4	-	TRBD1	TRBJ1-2	TGTGCCAGCAGCTTGAACAGGGGGTCCAATACTAACTATGGCTACACCTTC	CASSLNRGSNTNYGYTF
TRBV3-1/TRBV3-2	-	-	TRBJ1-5	TGTGCCAGCAGCCCCTTCGGGGGGGGATCCGATCAGCCCCAGCATTTT	CASSPFGGGSDQPQHF
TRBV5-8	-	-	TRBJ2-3	TGTGCCAGCCCCGCGGGGCCCCTTGAGGGAGATACGCAGTATTTT	CASPAGPLEGDTQYF
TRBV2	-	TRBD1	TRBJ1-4	TGTGCCAGCAAAGACAGGGGGACTAATGAAAAACTGTTTTTT	CASKDRGTNEKLFF
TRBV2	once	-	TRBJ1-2	TGTGCCAGCAGTGAGGGTGGCGGTAACGGCTACACCTTC	CASSEGGGNGYTF
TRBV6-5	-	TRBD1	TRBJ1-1	TGTGCCAGCAGGTCTGCCGGGACAGGGGGCACTGAAGCTTTCTTT	CASRSAGTGGTEAFF
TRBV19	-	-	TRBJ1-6	TGTGCCAGTAGTCAGGAGGGAGCCTATAATTCACCCCTCCACTTT	CASSQEGAYNSPLHF
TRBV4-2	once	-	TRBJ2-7	TGTGCCAGCAGCCTCAAGCGGGCCTACGAGCAGTACTTC	CASSLKRAYEQYF
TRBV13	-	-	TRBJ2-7	TGTGCCAGCAGCTTAGAACGAGATGGGCAGGGAGGCTACGAGCAGTACTTC	CASSLERDGQGGYEQYF
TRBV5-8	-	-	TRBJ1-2	TGTGCCAGCATCCCGGTGCGGGGGGCATATGGCTACACCTTC	CASIPVRGAYGYTF
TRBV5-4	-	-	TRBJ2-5	TGTGCCAGCAGCTTGGACGCGGGGACCCAGTACTTC	CASSLDAGTQYF
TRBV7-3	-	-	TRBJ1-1	TGTGCCAGCAGCTTAGGGGGCCTGAACACTGAAGCTTTCTTT	CASSLGGLNTEAFF
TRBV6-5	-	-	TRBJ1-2	TGTGCCAGCAGTTACTCGCTCGGCAGAACTACCACCTTC	CASSYSLGRTTTF
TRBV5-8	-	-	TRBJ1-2	TGTGCCAGCAGCTTGCGTCCGACGGGTTCGCGCTATGGCTACACCTTC	CASSLRPTGSRYGYTF
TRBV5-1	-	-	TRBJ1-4	TGCGCCAGCAGCTTGGCGGACAGCGTTAATGAAAAACTGTTTTTT	CASSLADSVNEKLFF
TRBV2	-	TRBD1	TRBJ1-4	TGTGCCAGCAGGACACAGGGGCAAACAACCGAAAAACTGTTTTTT	CASRTQGQTTEKLFF
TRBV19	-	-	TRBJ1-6	TGTGCCAGTAGTATACTGATAACAGAATCACCCCTCCACTTT	CASSILITESPLHF